There are many counts of the clone carrying this TCR beta chain. Its antigen is undetermined. The sample belongs to a study of T cells after yellow fever vaccination. Study-level results: A limited proportion of clonotypes was detected within both the CD4 and CD8 compartments. Within FACS-sorted repertoires, abundant clonotypes contaminating from the bulk population could be present. Most primary-vaccination clones recurred post-booster (around 95% CD4, 88% CD8).

UMIs and a universal primer site were added when TCR cDNA was made by 5'RACE template switching. A single record per CDR3 protein comes from TCRdb applying MiXCR to the 5' RACE reads. This table holds about 130,000 distinct CDR3 sequences, 5% to 8% found once. Sequenced here: CD4+ T cells sorted from PBMCs, sampled 10 days after the yellow fever booster vaccination. The sequence was obtained from a man in his thirties or forties who received the YFV17D yellow fever vaccine.

The CDR3 protein is CASSLQTYTDTQYF. For the CDR3, the DNA is TGTGCCAGCAGCCTTCAGACTTATACAGATACGCAGTATTTT. The V gene is TRBV9, the J gene TRBJ2-3; D ambiguous. The germline CDR1 and CDR2 sequences are SGDLS and YYNGEE. V shed 4 bases and J shed 3 bases, with 12 bases lying between them. The CDR3 runs to 14 residues.